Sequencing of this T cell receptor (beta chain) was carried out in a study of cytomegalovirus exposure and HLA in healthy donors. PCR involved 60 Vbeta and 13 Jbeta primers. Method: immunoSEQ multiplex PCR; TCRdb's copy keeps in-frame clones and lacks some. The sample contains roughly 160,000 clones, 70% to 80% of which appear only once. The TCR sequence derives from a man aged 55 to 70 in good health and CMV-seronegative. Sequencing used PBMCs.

The CDR3 reads CASSSRTSRGQYF. The CDR3 DNA sequence: TGTGCCAGCAGCTCTCGGACTAGCCGAGGCCAGTACTTC. V and J are TRBV11-3 and TRBJ2-5; 8 nucleotides line up with TRBD2. The V gene end was trimmed by 4 bases and the J gene end by 10 bases; junction bases not matched to a gene: 8. Germline CDR1 is SGHNT and CDR2 is YENEEA. CDR3 size: 13 residues.